Below, 23 T cell receptor beta chains from the same sample are listed, as sequenced in a study of T-cell memory formation after mild COVID-19 (dated by TCRdb to about 2021). Receptor libraries were prepared by 5' RACE. The data were produced on an Illumina NovaSeq 6000. TCRdb's own reprocessing of the public reads used fastp at Q25 and MiXCR and kept productive beta chains. Identical CDR3 protein sequences are pooled into one entry, listed with their most common genes and DNA. The sample yields roughly 89,000 distinct CDR3 sequences; less than 15% were counted once. The ten largest account for about 28% of the sample. The sequencing sample was made of PBMCs or a T cell subset sorted from them (not recorded which). Receptors originate from an adult woman who had mild COVID-19 (a few samples of this study predate the infection). The sample titles of this study are shuffled in the database, so cell type and time point are left out; the donor was told from shared clones.

This clonotype was seen a handful of times. This chain joins TRBV5-1 and TRBJ2-7, with D perhaps TRBD2 (6 bases). The CDR3 is made up of 15 amino acids. V gave up 0 bases and J gave up 5 bases, with 15 bases separating them. Per the germline V gene, CDR1 is SGHRS and CDR2 is YFSETQ. CDR3 loop: CASSLAGAGLDEQYF. CDR3 coding DNA: TGCGCCAGCAGCTTGGCCGGTGCGGGGTTGGACGAGCAGTACTTC.

V usage is TRBV12-3 or TRBV12-4 and J usage is TRBJ1-1; D gene unclear. Trimming cost V 3 bases and J 2 bases, with 10 bases left between them. The CDR3 length is 14 residues. This CDR3 reads CASSFPRGNTEAFF. The DNA of the CDR3 is TGTGCCAGCAGTTTCCCTCGGGGTAACACTGAAGCTTTCTTT.

V usage is TRBV27 and J usage is TRBJ2-1; D remains unclear. The CDR3 loop spans 13 amino acids. V was trimmed by 5 bases and J by 0 bases, leaving 5 bases between them. CDR1 MNHEY and CDR2 SMNVEV come from the germline V gene (reference sequence). This CDR3 reads CASSVGSYNEQFF. CDR3 coding DNA: TGTGCCAGCAGTGTGGGCTCCTACAATGAGCAGTTCTTC.

This clonotype was found a few times. The chain recombines TRBV6-2 or TRBV6-3 with TRBJ2-4; 7 bases line up with TRBD1. Germline trimming cut 6 bases from V and 0 bases from J; bases unmatched to any gene: 14. The length of the CDR3 is 18 residues. Germline V gives CDR1 MNHEY, CDR2 SVGEGT. DNA for the CDR3: TGTGCCAGCAGGCCTGACAGGGATACCGTAAGAGCCAAAAACATTCAGTACTTC. Its translation: CASRPDRDTVRAKNIQYF.

This clonotype occurred once. The J gene is TRBJ2-7, the V gene TRBV3-1; D remains unclear. The length of the CDR3 is 15 residues. The germline V gene has CDR1 LGHDT and CDR2 YNNKEL (reference sequence). V lost 1 base and J 0 bases, leaving 10 bases between the germline ends. CDR3 nucleotides: TGTGCCAGCAGCCAAGTAAGGTCTCACTCCTACGAGCAGTACTTC. It translates to CASSQVRSHSYEQYF.

This clonotype was seen ten or more times. The chain combines TRBV29-1 with TRBJ2-7, with TRBD1 matching 7 bases. Germline assignment: CDR1 SQVTM and CDR2 ANQGSEA. The CDR3 consists of 14 residues. The trim removed 6 bases at V and 5 bases at J, leaving 13 bases unmatched. The CDR3 here is CSVATTGLYDEQYF. The CDR3 nucleotides read TGCAGCGTCGCCACGACAGGGCTCTACGACGAGCAGTACTTC.

The chain combines TRBV10-2 with TRBJ2-3; 7 nucleotides line up with TRBD1. In germline, CDR1 is WSHSY, CDR2 SAAADI. J lost 1 base, V lost 0 bases, and 4 bases had no gene match. The length of the CDR3 is 16 residues. The CDR3 reads CASSESKGAGTDTQYF. CDR3 sequence (DNA): TGCGCCAGCAGTGAGTCGAAGGGGGCTGGCACAGATACGCAGTATTTT.

There are many counts of this clonotype. V and J are TRBV18 and TRBJ2-7; TRBD1 matches 7 bases. After removal of 3 bases from V and 0 bases from J, the junction contained 5 bases not matched to a gene. The CDR3 totals 15 residues. The germline CDR1 and CDR2 sequences are KGHSH and LQKENI. Here the CDR3 DNA reads TGTGCCAGCTCACCTGAGGGACAGAGCTCCTACGAGCAGTACTTC. Protein: CASSPEGQSSYEQYF.

The V and J genes are TRBV20-1 and TRBJ2-7; TRBD1 matches 8 bases. Germline V gene data show CDR1 as DFQATT and CDR2 as SNEGSKA (reference sequence). The trim removed 0 bases at V and 3 bases at J, leaving 10 bases unmatched. The CDR3 has 16 amino acids. DNA for the CDR3: TGCAGTGCTAGAGATCCAGGGGGCAATTGGAACTACGAGCAGTACTTC. Protein product: CSARDPGGNWNYEQYF.

The rearrangement uses TRBV10-3 and TRBJ2-7, with TRBD1 matching over 10 bases. The V gene's germline CDR1 is ENHRY and CDR2 SYGVKD. V shed 5 bases, J shed 4 bases, and the junction held 5 bases outside the gene matches. This CDR3 has 14 amino acids. This CDR3 is CAISTGTGEYEQYF. In nucleotides, the CDR3 is TGTGCCATCAGTACCGGGACAGGGGAGTACGAGCAGTACTTC.

The chain combines TRBV4-3 with TRBJ2-2; 12 nucleotides align to TRBD2. Per the germline V gene, CDR1 is LGHNA and CDR2 is YSLEER. The CDR3 length is 17 residues. Unmatched junction bases numbered 3, after V lost 4 bases and J lost 0 bases. CDR3 in amino acids: CASSRGLAGPNTGELFF. CDR3 nucleotide sequence: TGCGCCAGCAGCCGGGGACTAGCGGGTCCGAACACCGGGGAGCTGTTTTTT.

This clonotype was seen a handful of times. The chain couples TRBV7-8 to TRBJ2-1; TRBD2 matches 7 bases. The V gene end was trimmed by 7 bases and the J gene end by 0 bases; junction bases not matched to a gene: 6. The V gene's germline CDR1 is SGHVS and CDR2 FQNEAQ. CDR3 length: 15 amino acids. The CDR3 DNA follows: TGTGCCAGCACCCGGGGGGTCAGCTCCTACAATGAGCAGTTCTTC. Protein sequence: CASTRGVSSYNEQFF.

This sequence joins TRBV20-1 and TRBJ2-7; the match to TRBD1 covers 8 bases. CDR3 length: 16 residues. Germline V gives CDR1 DFQATT, CDR2 SNEGSKA (reference sequence). The V gene end was trimmed by 1 base and the J gene end by 0 bases; junction bases not matched to a gene: 8. The CDR3 DNA reads as TGCAGTGCTAGAGGGAGCCAGGGGGCCCACTCCTACGAGCAGTACTTC. Encoded protein: CSARGSQGAHSYEQYF.

This clonotype was observed a single time. The V call is TRBV9, the J call TRBJ2-1, with 9 bases that match TRBD2. Germline trimming cut 0 bases from V and 7 bases from J; bases unmatched to any gene: 5. Germline V gene lookup returns CDR1 SGDLS and CDR2 YYNGEE. The CDR3 has 15 amino acids. As DNA, the CDR3 is TGTGCCAGCAGCGTAGTCGCGGGAGGGCTGAATGAGCAGTTCTTC. Encoded protein: CASSVVAGGLNEQFF.

The sample holds a few counts of this clonotype. This chain links TRBV7-9 with TRBJ2-1, with D tentatively TRBD2 (6 bases). The V end lost 2 bases, the J end lost 5 bases, and 13 bases lay between the germline ends. The CDR3 length is 15 residues. CDR1 is SEHNR, CDR2 FQNEAQ, per germline (reference sequence). CDR3 loop: CASSLIGREDNEQFF. In DNA, the CDR3 is TGTGCCAGCAGCTTAATAGGTAGGGAGGACAATGAGCAGTTCTTC.

This clonotype was recorded at least ten times. The rearrangement joins TRBV20-1 to TRBJ2-7, with D uncertain. The V gene lost 5 bases and the J gene lost 4 bases, with 12 bases spanning the gap. The CDR3 runs to 12 residues. Germline V gives CDR1 DFQATT, CDR2 SNEGSKA (reference sequence). The chain's CDR3 is CSAPWVGYEQYF. The CDR3 nucleotides are TGCAGTGCTCCCTGGGTTGGGTACGAGCAGTACTTC.

This clonotype was picked up a small number of times. The chain recombines TRBV7-8 with TRBJ1-1, with D perhaps TRBD1 (5 bases). V gave up 5 bases and J gave up 5 bases, with 18 bases separating them. The CDR3 extends over 15 amino acids. Germline V CDR1 and CDR2: SGHVS, FQNEAQ. The CDR3 DNA follows: TGTGCCAGCAGCGAACCTGGGGGGAGGATGACTGAAGCTTTCTTT. Protein product: CASSEPGGRMTEAFF.

There are a few counts of this clonotype. One end of the junction fails to match germline, which may point to a read error. This chain links TRBV7-9 with TRBJ2-1; TRBD1 matches at 8 bases. The CDR3 contains 12 residues. Germline CDR1 is SEHNR and CDR2 is FQNEAQ (reference sequence). CDR3 region: CAGRQGHNEQFF. For the CDR3, the DNA is TGTGCCGGCAGACAGGGGCACAATGAGCAGTTCTTC.

This clonotype occurred a few times. V and J are TRBV11-3 and TRBJ2-1; 13 positions match TRBD2. Looked up from germline, CDR1 is SGHNT and CDR2 is YENEEA. This CDR3 region has 17 residues. V lost 5 bases to trimming and J lost 3 bases; unmatched junction nucleotides: 7. In nucleotides, the CDR3 is TGTGCCAGCAGCAAAACCGGGACTAGCGGGATCTACAATGAGCAGTTCTTC. Translation gives CASSKTGTSGIYNEQFF.

This clonotype has just a few counts. The rearrangement uses TRBV7-8 and TRBJ2-1, with unresolved D. V was pared by 1 base and J by 2 bases, with 9 bases between. This CDR3 is 15 amino acids long. Germline V gene lookup returns CDR1 SGHVS and CDR2 FQNEAQ. The CDR3, as DNA: TGTGCCAGCAGCTTAGGGCCAGAGACCTACAATGAGCAGTTCTTC. It yields the protein CASSLGPETYNEQFF.

This clonotype was seen many times. The CDR3 DNA reads TGTGCCAGCAGTTCCGGCGGCGGAGATACGCAGTATTTT. This sequence encodes CASSSGGGDTQYF. The chain employs TRBV12-3 or TRBV12-4 and TRBJ2-3; D is unclear. Trimming cost V 4 bases and J 5 bases, with 10 bases left between them. The CDR3 totals 13 residues.

This clonotype was counted a few times. This chain connects TRBV11-1 to TRBJ2-4, with 11 nucleotides matching TRBD2. This CDR3 region has 17 residues. Germline V gene data show CDR1 as SGHAT and CDR2 as FQDESV (reference sequence). Losses at the gene ends were 5 bases for V and 1 base for J; bases not matched to a gene: 7. The CDR3 DNA follows: TGTGCCAGCAGCCTAAGAGGGACTAGCGGCGCCAAAAACATTCAGTACTTC. Its translation is CASSLRGTSGAKNIQYF.

V is TRBV5-1 and J is TRBJ2-2, with D tentatively TRBD1 (6 bases). Germline-derived CDR1 and CDR2 are SGHRS and YFSETQ. This CDR3 is built from 17 residues. Trimming stripped 2 bases from V and 1 base from J, with 15 bases between. CDR3 amino acids: CASSLNPGHLNTGELFF. Written as DNA, the CDR3 is TGCGCCAGCAGCTTAAATCCGGGACACCTGAACACCGGGGAGCTGTTTTTT. The full variable domain, with the rest looked up from reference TRBV5-1 and TRBJ2-2, is KAGVTQTPRYLIKTRGQQVTLSCSPISGHRSVSWYQQTPGQGLQFLFEYFSETQRNKGNFPGRFSGRQFSNSRSEMNVSTLELGDSALYLCASSLNPGHLNTGELFFGEGSRLTVL.